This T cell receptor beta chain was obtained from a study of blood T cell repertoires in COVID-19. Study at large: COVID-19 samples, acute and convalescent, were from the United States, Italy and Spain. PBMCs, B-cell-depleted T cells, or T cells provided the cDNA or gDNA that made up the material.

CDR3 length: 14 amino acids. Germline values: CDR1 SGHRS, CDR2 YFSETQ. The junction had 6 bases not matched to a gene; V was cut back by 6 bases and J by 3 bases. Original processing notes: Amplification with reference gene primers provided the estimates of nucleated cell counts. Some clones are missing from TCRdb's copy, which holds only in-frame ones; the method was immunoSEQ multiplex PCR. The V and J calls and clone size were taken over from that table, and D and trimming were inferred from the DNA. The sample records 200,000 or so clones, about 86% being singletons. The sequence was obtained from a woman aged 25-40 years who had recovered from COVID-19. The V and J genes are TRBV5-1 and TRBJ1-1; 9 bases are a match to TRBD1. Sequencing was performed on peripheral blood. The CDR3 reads CASTLTGGDTEAFF. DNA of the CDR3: TGCGCCAGCACCCTGACAGGGGGTGACACTGAAGCTTTCTTT.